This is a list of T cell receptor beta chains from one sample in a study of identical twins. TCRdb re-analysed the 5' RACE reads in MiXCR, keeping a single row per CDR3 protein. The sample contains 400,000 to 550,000 distinct CDR3 sequences, roughly an eighth of which appear only once. These data were also filed under a second study, of yellow fever vaccine responses in identical twins.

Sequencing was performed on CD4+ T cells sorted from blood. The receptors derive from a woman aged 18-29 years in good health. Each CDR3 is given with its conserved first and last residue.

TRBV9,TRBJ2-7,CASSVKPTSYEQYF
TRBV7-9,TRBJ2-7,CASSFGTVLEQYF
TRBV6-1,TRBJ2-1,CASSPSSGDPEQFF
TRBV12-3/TRBV12-4,TRBJ2-4,CASRLGLAGGVAKNIQYF
TRBV4-3,TRBJ2-5,CASRQGLAEETQYF
TRBV5-1,TRBJ2-3,CASSLETSGRETDTQYF
TRBV20-1,TRBJ2-7,CSAENPPTGNKQTYEQYF
TRBV11-2,TRBJ2-4,CASSLDPAVNIQYF
TRBV18,TRBJ2-7,CASSPTGSHEQYF
TRBV5-5,TRBJ2-1,CASSLAHTGYNEQFF
TRBV14,TRBJ2-1,CASSRGLREQFF
TRBV20-1,TRBJ2-3,CSARPVTGGANTQYF
TRBV7-3,TRBJ2-2,CASSLESGTNTGELFF
TRBV12-3/TRBV12-4,TRBJ1-2,CASRGNYGYTF
TRBV28,TRBJ2-1,CASRPTTSGRGEQFF
TRBV5-4,TRBJ2-3,CASSRRQDWIDTQYF
TRBV20-1,TRBJ2-1,CSASLTSGVSNEQFF
TRBV24-1,TRBJ2-7,CTTKDVLAGGGYEQYF
TRBV20-1,TRBJ2-2,CSAKAPGLAGGGIGGELFF
TRBV11-1,TRBJ2-7,CASSLESVWGDRSYEQYF
TRBV20-1,TRBJ2-2,CSARRIAGNGELFF
TRBV7-9,TRBJ1-6,CASSLEEGHPLHF
TRBV6-2/TRBV6-3,TRBJ1-1,CASSYSGTGEAFF
TRBV5-1,TRBJ2-3,CASSRVGASGGDTQYF
TRBV14,TRBJ2-7,CASSQVIGYEQYF
TRBV5-5,TRBJ1-5,CASSLDRGAQPQHF
TRBV7-2,TRBJ2-7,CASSPIAGGTYEQYF
TRBV27,TRBJ2-4,CASSLSAGVIKNIQYF
TRBV4-2,TRBJ2-1,CASSQELAGWGSYNEQFF
TRBV29-1,TRBJ2-2,CSAEGDRGPTGELFF
TRBV6-1,TRBJ2-1,CASSRTGTGDYNEQFF
TRBV4-3,TRBJ2-7,CASSHHGGGAYEQYF
TRBV4-1,TRBJ1-5,CASSQGGTGGSQPQHF
TRBV6-4,TRBJ2-1,CASSFLAGQVYNEQFF
TRBV7-9,TRBJ2-7,CASSLAGPSSYEQYF
TRBV9,TRBJ2-7,CASSVSSGFSYEQYF
TRBV7-9,TRBJ1-3,CASSLAMGGPGNTIYF